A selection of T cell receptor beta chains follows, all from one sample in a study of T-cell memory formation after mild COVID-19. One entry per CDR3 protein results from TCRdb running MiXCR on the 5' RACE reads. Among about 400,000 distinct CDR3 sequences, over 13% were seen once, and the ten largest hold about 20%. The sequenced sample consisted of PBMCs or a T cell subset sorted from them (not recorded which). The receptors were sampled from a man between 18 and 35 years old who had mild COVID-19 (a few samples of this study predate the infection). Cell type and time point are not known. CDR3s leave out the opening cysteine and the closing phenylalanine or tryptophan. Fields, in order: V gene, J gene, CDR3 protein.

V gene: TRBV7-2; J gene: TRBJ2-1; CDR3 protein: ASSSRAASSYNEQF
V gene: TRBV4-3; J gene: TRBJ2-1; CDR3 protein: ASSQGGWRSYNEQF
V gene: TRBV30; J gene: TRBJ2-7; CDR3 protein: AWMETYSSYEQY
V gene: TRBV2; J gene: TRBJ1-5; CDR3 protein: ASRDPGRANQPQH
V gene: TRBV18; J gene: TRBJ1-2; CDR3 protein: ASSPVEGREYGYT
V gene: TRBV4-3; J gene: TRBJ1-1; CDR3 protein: ASSQSWTGVAAHTEAF
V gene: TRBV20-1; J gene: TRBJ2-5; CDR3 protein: SARAGLAGKGYQETQY
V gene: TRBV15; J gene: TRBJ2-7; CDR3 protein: ATSRELAGGGEQY
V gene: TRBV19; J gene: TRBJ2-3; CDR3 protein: ASSIGGQGANTQY
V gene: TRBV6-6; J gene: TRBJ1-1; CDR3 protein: ASTHLAGGAGGPNTEAF
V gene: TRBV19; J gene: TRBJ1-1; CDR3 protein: ASTYTGTEAF
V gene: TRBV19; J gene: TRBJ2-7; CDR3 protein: ASSARSSAEQY
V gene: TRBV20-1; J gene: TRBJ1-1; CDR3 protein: SAETGGGNTEAF
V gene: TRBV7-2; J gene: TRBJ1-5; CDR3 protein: ASKHGIGPLQPQH
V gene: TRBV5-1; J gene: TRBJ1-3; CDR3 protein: ASSRDPSSGNTIY
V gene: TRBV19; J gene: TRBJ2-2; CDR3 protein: ASSIKATSSGELF
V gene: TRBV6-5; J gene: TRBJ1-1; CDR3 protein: ASSRTGTNTEAF
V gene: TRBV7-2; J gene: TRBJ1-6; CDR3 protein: GTAGNNSPLH
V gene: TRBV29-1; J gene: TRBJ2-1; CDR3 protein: SAGHRNLYNEQF
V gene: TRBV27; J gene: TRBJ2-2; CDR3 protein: ASSFFRGAYTGELF
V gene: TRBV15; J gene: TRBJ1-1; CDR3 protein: ATSSKGGEAF
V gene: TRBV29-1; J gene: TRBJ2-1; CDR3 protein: SVEDWSSGAGDEQF
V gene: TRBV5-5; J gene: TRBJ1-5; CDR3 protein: ASSFSEQPQH
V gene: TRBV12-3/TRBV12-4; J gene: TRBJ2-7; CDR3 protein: ASGPLGRYYEQY
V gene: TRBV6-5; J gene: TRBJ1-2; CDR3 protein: ASSLTGRADYT
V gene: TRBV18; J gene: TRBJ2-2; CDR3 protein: ASSPRGTNTGELF
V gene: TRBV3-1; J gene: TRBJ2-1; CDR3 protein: ASSLGTSGNRPHNEQF
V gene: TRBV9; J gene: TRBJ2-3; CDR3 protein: ASSVAFRRADTQY
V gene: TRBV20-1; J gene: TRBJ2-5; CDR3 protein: SARDTSGGAAETQY
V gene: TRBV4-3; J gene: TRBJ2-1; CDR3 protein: ASSQDFRAREDEQF
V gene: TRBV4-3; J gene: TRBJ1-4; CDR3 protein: ASSQARGVGDEKLF
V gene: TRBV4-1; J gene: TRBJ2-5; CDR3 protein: ASSQEWQAERQAQY
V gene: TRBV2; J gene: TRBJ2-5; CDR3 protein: ASRIETQY
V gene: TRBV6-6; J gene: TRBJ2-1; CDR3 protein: ASRSTGGENEQF
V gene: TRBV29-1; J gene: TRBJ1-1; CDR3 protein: SVEVGPNGAF
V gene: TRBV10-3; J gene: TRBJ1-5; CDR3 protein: AISESRQSNQPQH
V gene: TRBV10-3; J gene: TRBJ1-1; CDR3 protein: AIGRANTEAF
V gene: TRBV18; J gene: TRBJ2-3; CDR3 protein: ASSLQRTLQDTQY
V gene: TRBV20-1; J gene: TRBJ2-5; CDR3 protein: SAGVTPQETQY
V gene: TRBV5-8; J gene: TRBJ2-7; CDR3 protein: ASRPGVGALYEQY
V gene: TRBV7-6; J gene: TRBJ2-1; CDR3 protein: ASSLEHLSSYNEQF
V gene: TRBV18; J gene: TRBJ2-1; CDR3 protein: ASSPLGQGLNEQF
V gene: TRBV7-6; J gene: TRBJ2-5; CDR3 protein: ASSPSGQAYQETQY
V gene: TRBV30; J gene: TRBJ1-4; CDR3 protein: AWSVESVGKLF